The rows below give T cell receptor beta chains drawn from one sample of a study of cytomegalovirus exposure and HLA in healthy donors. The repertoire was sequenced with immunoSEQ multiplex PCR; TCRdb's copy has only in-frame clones and lacks some. Here the sample spans tens of thousands of clones, approximately 81% being singletons. Sequenced: PBMCs. The receptors here all came from a woman aged 40 to 55 in good health and CMV-seropositive. Both conserved end residues are part of each CDR3. Each record gives: D gene, clone size, J gene, V gene, CDR3 protein, CDR3 DNA. D genes are given only for firm matches. Clone size is shown for a subset of rows, as once, few, many or a class of expanded clone.

>.|.|TRBJ1-2|TRBV11-1
CASSLDRVYGYTF
TGTGCCAGCAGCTTAGACAGGGTCTATGGCTACACCTTC
>.|.|TRBJ1-2|TRBV7-2
CASSLETGGGYGYTF
TGTGCCAGCAGCTTAGAGACAGGCGGTGGCTATGGCTACACCTTC
>.|.|TRBJ2-5|TRBV27
CASPEETQYF
TGTGCCAGCCCGGAAGAGACCCAGTACTTC
>.|.|TRBJ1-1|TRBV6-1
CASNYGTLNTEAFF
TGTGCCAGCAATTACGGTACCCTGAACACTGAAGCTTTCTTT
>.|.|TRBJ1-1|TRBV6-5
CASTWGVDTEAFF
TGTGCCAGCACGTGGGGGGTGGACACTGAAGCTTTCTTT
>.|few|TRBJ2-5|TRBV9
CASSVTGQETQYF
TGTGCCAGCAGCGTAACCGGGCAAGAGACCCAGTACTTC
>TRBD1|.|TRBJ2-2|TRBV5-1
CAGTAGDRHTGELFF
TGCGCCGGCACTGCTGGGGACAGACACACCGGGGAGCTGTTTTTT
>TRBD2|.|TRBJ2-1|TRBV5-4
CASSLRTSGMGEQFF
TGTGCCAGCAGCTTGCGGACTAGCGGGATGGGTGAGCAGTTCTTC
>.|.|TRBJ2-6|TRBV15
CATSRPGSGANVLTF
TGTGCCACCAGCAGGCCCGGGTCTGGGGCCAACGTCCTGACTTTC
>.|.|TRBJ1-1|TRBV27
CASSLGSGLTEAFF
TGTGCCAGCAGTTTAGGTTCAGGGTTGACTGAAGCTTTCTTT
>TRBD1|.|TRBJ2-7|TRBV2
CASLVQLPQGADEQYF
TGTGCCAGCCTTGTGCAACTACCACAGGGGGCAGACGAGCAGTACTTC
>.|few|TRBJ1-1|TRBV5-6
CASSLTGLMNTEAFF
TGTGCCAGCAGCTTGACAGGGCTTATGAACACTGAAGCTTTCTTT
>.|once|TRBJ1-6|TRBV2
CASSEQGRNSPLHF
TGTGCCAGCAGTGAACAGGGTCGGAATTCACCCCTCCACTTT
>TRBD2|.|TRBJ2-3|TRBV5-4
CASTPRRGIGDTQYF
TGTGCCAGCACCCCGCGGCGGGGGATTGGAGATACGCAGTATTTT
>.|.|TRBJ1-2|TRBV6-7
CASSYGSGVPYGYTF
TGTGCCAGCAGTTACGGGTCTGGAGTTCCCTATGGCTACACCTTC
>.|.|TRBJ1-1|TRBV6-5
CASSYPGNTEAFF
TGTGCCAGCAGTTACCCAGGGAACACTGAAGCTTTCTTT
>.|.|TRBJ1-2|TRBV18
CASSPQGNYGYTF
TGTGCCAGCTCACCCCAGGGGAACTATGGCTACACCTTC
>TRBD1|.|TRBJ2-2|TRBV11-2
CASSLNGQGAVGELFF
TGTGCCAGCAGCTTAAATGGACAGGGGGCGGTCGGGGAGCTGTTTTTT
>.|.|TRBJ2-3|TRBV7-9
CSCTSEGLSDTQYF
TGTTCCTGCACCTCGGAGGGGCTCTCAGATACGCAGTATTTT
>.|.|TRBJ2-2|TRBV7-2
CASSLVSSTGELFF
TGTGCCAGCAGCTTAGTTTCCAGCACCGGGGAGCTGTTTTTT
>TRBD2|.|TRBJ2-1|TRBV4-2
CASSQRGNSYNEQFF
TGTGCCAGCAGCCAGCGGGGGAACTCCTACAATGAGCAGTTCTTC
>.|few|TRBJ1-4|TRBV4-1
CASSQGYFTSEKLFF
TGCGCCAGCAGCCAAGGTTACTTTACTAGTGAAAAACTGTTTTTT
>TRBD2|.|TRBJ2-5|TRBV27
CASSMTSGGETQYF
TGTGCCAGCAGCATGACTAGCGGGGGGGAGACCCAGTACTTC
>.|.|TRBJ2-4|TRBV7-9
CASIPDSSQNIQYF
TGTGCCAGCATCCCCGACAGTTCCCAAAACATTCAGTACTTC
>.|.|TRBJ2-1|TRBV21-1
CASSSRRVSYSYNEQFF
TGTGCCAGCAGCTCCCGCAGGGTTTCCTACTCCTACAATGAGCAGTTCTTC
>.|.|TRBJ2-7|TRBV14
CASSLDSYEQYF
TGTGCCAGCAGCCTAGACAGCTACGAGCAGTACTTC
>.|once|TRBJ1-6|TRBV6-5
CASRTGSSYNSPLHF
TGTGCCAGCAGGACAGGAAGCTCCTATAATTCACCCCTCCACTTT
>.|few|TRBJ2-5|TRBV6-4
CASSDSAEETQYF
TGTGCCAGCAGTGACTCGGCAGAAGAGACCCAGTACTTC
>TRBD1|.|TRBJ1-3|TRBV29-1
CSVRTGGALGNTIYF
TGCAGCGTCCGGACAGGGGGCGCGTTAGGAAACACCATATATTTT
>TRBD2|.|TRBJ2-3|TRBV28
CASSPGGSGGGPDTQYF
TGTGCCAGCAGCCCAGGGGGGAGCGGGGGGGGGCCAGATACGCAGTATTTT
>.|few|TRBJ2-5|TRBV27
CASSFYGLETQYF
TGTGCCAGCAGTTTCTACGGGTTAGAGACCCAGTACTTC
>.|once|TRBJ1-5|TRBV6-6
CASSYGTLHSNQPQHF
TGTGCCAGCAGTTACGGGACACTACACAGCAATCAGCCCCAGCATTTT
>.|.|TRBJ2-7|TRBV28
CASSSQGLSNLYEQYF
TGTGCCAGCAGTTCCCAGGGACTGAGCAACTTATACGAGCAGTACTTC
>.|.|TRBJ2-1|TRBV9
CASSVETTGGDEQFF
TGTGCCAGCAGCGTAGAGACTACAGGGGGGGATGAGCAGTTCTTC
>.|few|TRBJ1-4|TRBV6-4
CASSALSGSTNEKLFF
TGTGCCAGCAGTGCCTTGAGTGGTTCAACTAATGAAAAACTGTTTTTT
>.|.|TRBJ2-5|TRBV28
CASQVGGKKTQYF
TGTGCCAGCCAGGTCGGAGGTAAAAAGACCCAGTACTTC
>.|.|TRBJ1-2|TRBV6-6
CASSSIGGIYGYTF
TGTGCCAGCAGTTCCATAGGAGGGATCTATGGCTACACCTTC
>.|.|TRBJ1-1|TRBV2
CAILQGVAEAFF
TGTGCCATACTACAGGGTGTCGCTGAAGCTTTCTTT
>TRBD1|few|TRBJ1-6|TRBV30
CAWGQGYSPLHF
TGTGCCTGGGGACAGGGATATTCACCCCTCCACTTT
>.|few|TRBJ1-2|TRBV6-5
CASSYSYREYGYTF
TGTGCCAGCAGTTACTCGTACAGGGAGTATGGCTACACCTTC
>.|.|TRBJ1-1|TRBV11-3
CASSSTSGGLTEAFF
TGTGCCAGCAGCTCGACGTCGGGGGGCCTCACTGAAGCTTTCTTT
>.|.|TRBJ2-7|TRBV20-1
CSARGGHERYF
TGCAGTGCTAGAGGTGGCCACGAGCGGTACTTC
>.|once|TRBJ1-1|TRBV27
CASSHPRTARAFF
TGTGCCAGCAGTCACCCACGGACAGCTCGGGCTTTCTTT
>.|.|TRBJ1-4|TRBV18
CASSPQEQPTNEKLFF
TGTGCCAGCTCACCACAGGAGCAACCAACTAATGAAAAACTGTTTTTT
>.|few|TRBJ2-5|TRBV5-1
CASSRSVGETQYF
TGCGCCAGCAGTCGTAGCGTGGGGGAGACCCAGTACTTC
>.|.|TRBJ1-5|TRBV7-2
CASSLRDSNQPQHF
TGTGCCAGCAGCCTGCGGGACAGCAATCAGCCCCAGCATTTT
>.|few|TRBJ2-7|TRBV7-2
CASSFLYEQYF
TGTGCCAGCAGCTTCCTCTACGAGCAGTACTTC
>.|.|TRBJ2-5|TRBV30
CAWSVILGEFETQYF
TGTGCCTGGAGTGTAATACTCGGGGAGTTTGAGACCCAGTACTTC
>.|.|TRBJ1-2|TRBV6-1
CASSEGADYGYTF
TGTGCCAGCAGTGAAGGGGCAGACTATGGCTACACCTTC
>TRBD2|few|TRBJ2-7|TRBV13
CASSYHITSGNFYEQYF
TGTGCCAGCAGTTACCACATTACTAGCGGCAATTTCTACGAGCAGTACTTC
>.|.|TRBJ1-3|TRBV14
CASSLTGLSGNTIYF
TGTGCCAGCAGTTTGACAGGCCTATCTGGAAACACCATATATTTT
>.|.|TRBJ1-1|TRBV27
CATIRGETEAFF
TGTGCCACTATTCGGGGAGAAACTGAAGCTTTCTTT
>.|few|TRBJ1-2|TRBV7-2
CASSLVGVANYGYTF
TGTGCCAGCAGCTTAGTCGGAGTAGCTAACTATGGCTACACCTTC